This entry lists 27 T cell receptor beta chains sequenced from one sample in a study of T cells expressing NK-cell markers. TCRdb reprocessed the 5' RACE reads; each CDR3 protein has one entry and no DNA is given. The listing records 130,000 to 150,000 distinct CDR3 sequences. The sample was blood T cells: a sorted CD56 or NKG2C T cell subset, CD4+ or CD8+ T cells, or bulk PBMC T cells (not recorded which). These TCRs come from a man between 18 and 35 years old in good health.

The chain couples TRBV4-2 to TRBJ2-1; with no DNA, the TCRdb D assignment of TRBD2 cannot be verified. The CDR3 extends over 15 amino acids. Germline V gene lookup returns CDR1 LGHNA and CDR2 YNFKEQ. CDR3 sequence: CASRGIAASYNEQFF.

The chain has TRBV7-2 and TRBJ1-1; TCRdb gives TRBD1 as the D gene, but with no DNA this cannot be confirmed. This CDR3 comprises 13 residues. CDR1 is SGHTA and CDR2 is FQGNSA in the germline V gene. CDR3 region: CASSFGGATEAFF.

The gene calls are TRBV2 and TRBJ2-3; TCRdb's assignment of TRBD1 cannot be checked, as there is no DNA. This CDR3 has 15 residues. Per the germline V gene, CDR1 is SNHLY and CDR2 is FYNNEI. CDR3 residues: CASSRTGGLPDTQYF.

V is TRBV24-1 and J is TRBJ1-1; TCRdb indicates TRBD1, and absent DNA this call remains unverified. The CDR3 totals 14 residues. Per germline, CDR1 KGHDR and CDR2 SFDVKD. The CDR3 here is CATSESTANTEAFF.

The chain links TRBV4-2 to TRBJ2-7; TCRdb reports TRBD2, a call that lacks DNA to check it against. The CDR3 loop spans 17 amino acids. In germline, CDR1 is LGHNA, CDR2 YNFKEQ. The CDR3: CASSQVTTSGIPYEQYF.

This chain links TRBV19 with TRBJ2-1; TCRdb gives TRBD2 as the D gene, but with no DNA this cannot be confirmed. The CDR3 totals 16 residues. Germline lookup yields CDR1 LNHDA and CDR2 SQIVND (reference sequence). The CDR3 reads CASSVISGRNHNEQFF.

The CDR3 sequence is CASSLRGDVLGTDTQYF. The chain employs TRBV12-3 or TRBV12-4 and TRBJ2-3; TCRdb's D call, TRBD1, is unchecked because there is no DNA. The CDR3 sequence is 17 residues long.

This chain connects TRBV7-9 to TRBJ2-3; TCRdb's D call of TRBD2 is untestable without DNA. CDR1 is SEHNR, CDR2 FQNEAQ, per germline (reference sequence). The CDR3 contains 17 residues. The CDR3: CASTHADVAGPTDTQYF.

CDR3: CASSLGQGVLVQFF. The genes are TRBV11-2 and TRBJ2-1; as DNA is missing, the TRBD1 call by TCRdb cannot be tested. Germline CDR1 and CDR2: SGHAT and FQNNGV. This CDR3 is 14 amino acids long.

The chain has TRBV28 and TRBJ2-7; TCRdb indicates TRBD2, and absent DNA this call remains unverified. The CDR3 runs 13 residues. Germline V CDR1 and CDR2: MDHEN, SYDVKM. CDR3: CASSGLAGYEQYF.

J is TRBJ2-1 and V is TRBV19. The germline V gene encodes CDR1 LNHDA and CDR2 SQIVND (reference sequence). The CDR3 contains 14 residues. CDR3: CASSMTGSNNEQFF.

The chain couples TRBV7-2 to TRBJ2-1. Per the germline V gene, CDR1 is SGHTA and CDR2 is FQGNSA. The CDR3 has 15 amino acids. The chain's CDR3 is CASSQKRRSYNEQFF.

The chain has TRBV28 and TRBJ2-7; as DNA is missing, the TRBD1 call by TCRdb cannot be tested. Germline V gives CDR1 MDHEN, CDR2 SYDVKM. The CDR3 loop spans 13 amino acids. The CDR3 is CASSLWTAYEQYF.

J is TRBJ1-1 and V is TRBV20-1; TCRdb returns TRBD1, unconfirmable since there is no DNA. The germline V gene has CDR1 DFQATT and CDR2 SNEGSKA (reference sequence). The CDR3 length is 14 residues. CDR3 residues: CSAPPGQQNTEAFF.

The CDR3 reads CASSLLGAPQETQYF. The chain carries TRBV7-9 and TRBJ2-5; TCRdb gives TRBD1 as the D gene, but with no DNA this cannot be confirmed. The CDR3 contains 15 residues. In germline, CDR1 is SEHNR, CDR2 FQNEAQ (reference sequence).

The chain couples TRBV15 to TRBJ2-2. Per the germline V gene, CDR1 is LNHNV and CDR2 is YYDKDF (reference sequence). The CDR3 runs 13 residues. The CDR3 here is CATSRARGGELFF.

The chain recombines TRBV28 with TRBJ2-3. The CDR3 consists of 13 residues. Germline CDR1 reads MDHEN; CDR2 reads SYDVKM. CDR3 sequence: CASGNPTLDTQYF.

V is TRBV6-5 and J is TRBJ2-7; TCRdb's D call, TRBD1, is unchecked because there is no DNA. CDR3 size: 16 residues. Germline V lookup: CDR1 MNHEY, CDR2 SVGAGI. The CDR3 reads CASSSSRGQLFYEQYF.

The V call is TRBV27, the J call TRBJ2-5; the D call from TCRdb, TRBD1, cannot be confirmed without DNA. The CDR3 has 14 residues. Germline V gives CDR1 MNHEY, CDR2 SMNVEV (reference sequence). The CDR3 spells CASSPTTGGETQYF.

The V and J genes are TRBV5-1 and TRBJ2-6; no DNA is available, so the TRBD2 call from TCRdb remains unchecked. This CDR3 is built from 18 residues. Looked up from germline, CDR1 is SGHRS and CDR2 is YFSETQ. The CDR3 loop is CASKTPGLAGSGANVLTF.

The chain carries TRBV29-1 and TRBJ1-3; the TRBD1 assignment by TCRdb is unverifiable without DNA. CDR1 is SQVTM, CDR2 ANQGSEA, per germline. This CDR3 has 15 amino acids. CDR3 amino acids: CSVEPGRLSGNTIYF. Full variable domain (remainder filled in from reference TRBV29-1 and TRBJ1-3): SAVISQKPSRDICQRGTSLTIQCQVDSQVTMMFWYRQQPGQSLTLIATANQGSEATYESGFVIDKFPISRPNLTFSTLTVSNMSPEDSSIYLCSVEPGRLSGNTIYFGEGSWLTVV.

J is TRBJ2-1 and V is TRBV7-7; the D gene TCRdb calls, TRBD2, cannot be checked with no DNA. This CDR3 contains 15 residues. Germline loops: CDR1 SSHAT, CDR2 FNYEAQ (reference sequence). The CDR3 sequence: CASSPGLAGNNEQFF.

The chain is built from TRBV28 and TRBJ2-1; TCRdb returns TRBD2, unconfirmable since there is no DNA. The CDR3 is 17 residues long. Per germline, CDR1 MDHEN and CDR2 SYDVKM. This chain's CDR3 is CASRVDSGTAAYNEQFF. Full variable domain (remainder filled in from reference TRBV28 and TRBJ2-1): DVKVTQSSRYLVKRTGEKVFLECVQDMDHENMFWYRQDPGLGLRLIYFSYDVKMKEKGDIPEGYSVSREKKERFSLILESASTNQTSMYLCASRVDSGTAAYNEQFFGPGTRLTVL.

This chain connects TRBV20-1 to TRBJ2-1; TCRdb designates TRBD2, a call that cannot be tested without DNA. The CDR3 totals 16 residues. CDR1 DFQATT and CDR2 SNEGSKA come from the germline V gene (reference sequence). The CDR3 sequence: CSANRASGSGDNEQFF.

The CDR3 here is CAISPGQGYQETQYF. The V gene is TRBV10-3, the J gene TRBJ2-5; no DNA is available, so the TRBD1 call from TCRdb remains unchecked. The CDR3 covers 15 residues. Per the germline V gene, CDR1 is ENHRY and CDR2 is SYGVKD.

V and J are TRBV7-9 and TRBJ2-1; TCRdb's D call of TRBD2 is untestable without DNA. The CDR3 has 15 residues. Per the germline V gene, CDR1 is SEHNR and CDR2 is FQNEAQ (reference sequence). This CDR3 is CASSWDSDVIYEQFF. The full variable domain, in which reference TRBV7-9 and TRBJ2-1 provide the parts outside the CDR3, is DTGVSQNPRHKITKRGQNVTFRCDPISEHNRLYWYRQTLGQGPEFLTYFQNEAQLEKSRLLSDRFSAERPKGSFSTLEIQRTEQGDSAMYLCASSWDSDVIYEQFFGPGTRLTVL.

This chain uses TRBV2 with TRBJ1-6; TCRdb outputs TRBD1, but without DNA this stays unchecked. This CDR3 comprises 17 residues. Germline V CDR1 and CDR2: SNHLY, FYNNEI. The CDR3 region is CASRDTGGAAYNSPLHF.